A single sample is the source of the 17 T cell receptor beta chains below, sequenced in a study of T cells in Graves' hyperthyroidism and ophthalmopathy. The TCR beta CDR3 regions underwent amplification using RNA transcripts as the source. HTBI primers were used for first-round RT-PCR of the TCR CDR3. MiXCR was run by TCRdb on the multiplex PCR reads, yielding one entry per CDR3 protein. The top ten hold 3.8% of the sample, which has about 620,000 distinct CDR3 sequences, around 16% seen once. Input material: blood. These receptors were collected from a woman in her twenties or thirties with Graves' hyperthyroidism.

In this sample, this clonotype turned up a few times. The rearrangement uses TRBV5-1 and TRBJ2-7; 11 bases are a match to TRBD2. CDR1 and CDR2 from the germline V gene are SGHRS and YFSETQ. This CDR3 is built from 15 residues. The V and J ends lost 4 bases and 4 bases, in that order; junction bases with no gene match: 7. DNA of the CDR3: TGCGCCAGCAGCATCACTAGCGGGGGTGCTTACGAGCAGTACTTC. Its protein product is CASSITSGGAYEQYF.

This clonotype was found many times. The V call is TRBV6-2 or TRBV6-3, the J call TRBJ2-3; a possible D gene is TRBD1 (5 bases). CDR3 size: 15 residues. Trimming shortened V by 5 bases and J by 1 base, and 13 bases separated the two germline ends. The germline CDR1 and CDR2 sequences are MNHEY and SVGEGT. The DNA for the CDR3 is TGTGCCAGCAGTCGAACAGGATCCGGCACAGATACGCAGTATTTT. Translated: CASSRTGSGTDTQYF.

In this sample, this clonotype turned up many times. The chain combines TRBV3-1 with TRBJ2-7; 10 positions match TRBD2. V shed 0 bases, J shed 3 bases, and the junction held 14 bases outside the gene matches. The CDR3 contains 19 residues. Germline lookup yields CDR1 LGHDT and CDR2 YNNKEL (reference sequence). The CDR3 DNA sequence: TGTGCCAGCAGCCAAGATCTACCTGCTAGCGGGGGAGGGGACTACGAGCAGTACTTC. It yields the protein CASSQDLPASGGGDYEQYF.

This clonotype was counted many times. The chain employs TRBV28 and TRBJ1-5; no definite D call. The germline V gene encodes CDR1 MDHEN and CDR2 SYDVKM. This CDR3 has 15 amino acids. Trimming left V 4 bases short and J 5 bases short, with 15 bases between. DNA of the CDR3: TGTGCCAGCAGTTCCCCAGGTTTTGTTGATCAGCCCCAGCATTTT. Its protein is CASSSPGFVDQPQHF.

This clonotype was counted ten times or more. The rearrangement links TRBV2 to TRBJ2-1; 11 nucleotides align to TRBD2. This CDR3 contains 14 residues. Trimming removed 9 bases from V and 6 bases from J; junction bases left unmatched: 7. The germline V gene has CDR1 SNHLY and CDR2 FYNNEI. The DNA for the CDR3 is TGTGCCAGTTCCACTAGCGGGAGAGTCAATGAGCAGTTCTTC. This sequence encodes CASSTSGRVNEQFF.

This clonotype showed up many times. The chain joins TRBV7-9 to TRBJ2-3, with 10 bases fitting TRBD2. The V gene's germline CDR1 is SEHNR and CDR2 FQNEAQ (reference sequence). The CDR3 runs to 15 residues. V lost 8 bases, J lost 2 bases, and 7 bases stayed unmatched. CDR3 in DNA: TGTGCCAGCCTCTTAGCGGGAGGTTCCACAGATACGCAGTATTTT. Translation gives CASLLAGGSTDTQYF.

This clonotype was observed a few times. The rearrangement uses TRBV19 and TRBJ2-3, with D hard to call. This CDR3 has 14 residues. With 3 bases removed from V and 5 bases from J, the gap between germline ends came to 12 bases. Germline V gene lookup returns CDR1 LNHDA and CDR2 SQIVND (reference sequence). The CDR3 sequence is CASSMDGEGDTQYF. The CDR3 DNA is TGTGCCAGTAGTATGGACGGAGAAGGAGATACGCAGTATTTT.

This clonotype was seen repeatedly, ten times or more. Being one base from a much bigger clone, this may be a read error. This sequence joins TRBV12-3 or TRBV12-4 and TRBJ2-3, with TRBD2 identical over 10 bases. Losses at the gene ends were 5 bases for V and 0 bases for J; bases not matched to a gene: 2. This CDR3 region has 15 residues. CDR3 protein: CASSATSGSTDTQYF. In nucleotides, the CDR3 is TGTGCCAGCAGTGCGACTAGCGGGAGCACAGATACGCAGTATTTT.

This clonotype was counted many times. The genes are TRBV28 and TRBJ2-1, with 11 bases lining up with TRBD2. The CDR3 sequence is 21 residues long. The germline V gene has CDR1 MDHEN and CDR2 SYDVKM. The trim removed 6 bases at V and 9 bases at J, leaving 28 bases unmatched. CDR3 sequence (DNA): TGTGCCAGCAGAACCCGACTACCGGGACTAGCGGCCGTCGGGTTTAGCGGTGAGCAGTTCTTC. Amino acid sequence: CASRTRLPGLAAVGFSGEQFF. Full variable domain (missing parts from reference TRBV28 and TRBJ2-1): DVKVTQSSRYLVKRTGEKVFLECVQDMDHENMFWYRQDPGLGLRLIYFSYDVKMKEKGDIPEGYSVSREKKERFSLILESASTNQTSMYLCASRTRLPGLAAVGFSGEQFFGPGTRLTVL.

This clonotype was observed at least ten times. CDR3 sequence: CASKRARNTGELFF. The DNA of the CDR3 is TGTGCCAGCAAGCGGGCACGGAACACCGGGGAGCTGTTTTTT. The rearrangement joins TRBV12-3 or TRBV12-4 to TRBJ2-2; maybe TRBD2 (6 bases). The V end was cut by 7 bases, the J end by 1 base, with 10 bases between. This CDR3 is built from 14 residues.

This clonotype was recorded many times. The germline gene is not matched at one end of the junction; a read error may be the cause. The CDR3 nucleotides are TGTGCCAGCAGTGACTCAGGGGACTCAACTAGTGAAGCTTTCTTT. This translates into CASSDSGDSTSEAFF. The chain links TRBV6-2 or TRBV6-3 to TRBJ1-1, with D perhaps matching TRBD1 (6 bases). Germline loops: CDR1 MNHEY, CDR2 SVGEGT. The CDR3 totals 15 residues.

This clonotype occurred many times. The chain combines TRBV6-2 or TRBV6-3 with TRBJ2-7; TRBD2 matches 11 bases. V lost 4 bases to trimming and J lost 1 base; unmatched junction nucleotides: 3. The CDR3 is 15 amino acids. Per the germline V gene, CDR1 is MNHEY and CDR2 is SVGEGT. CDR3 amino acids: CASSSTSGISYEQYF. The CDR3 DNA follows: TGTGCCAGCAGTTCGACTAGCGGGATTTCCTACGAGCAGTACTTC.

The chain links TRBV4-1 to TRBJ1-6, with unresolved D. The CDR3 contains 16 residues. Trimming left V 3 bases short and J 7 bases short, with 16 bases between. Germline V gene lookup returns CDR1 MGHRA and CDR2 YSYEKL. The CDR3 loop is CASSQEAPLANSPLHF. For the CDR3, the DNA is TGCGCCAGCAGCCAGGAGGCCCCCTTGGCCAATTCACCCCTCCACTTT.

This clonotype was detected a few times. This chain joins TRBV7-9 and TRBJ1-1, with D perhaps TRBD1 (6 bases). Germline V lookup: CDR1 SEHNR, CDR2 FQNEAQ (reference sequence). The CDR3 runs 17 residues. The germline V and J ends were trimmed by 4 bases and 2 bases, with 20 bases remaining between them. CDR3 DNA sequence: TGTGCCAGCAGCTCCAGTCAGGGGTTTTGGGATAACACTGAAGCTTTCTTT. It encodes CASSSSQGFWDNTEAFF. Supplemented by reference TRBV7-9 and TRBJ1-1, the full variable domain reads DTGVSQNPRHKITKRGQNVTFRCDPISEHNRLYWYRQTLGQGPEFLTYFQNEAQLEKSRLLSDRFSAERPKGSFSTLEIQRTEQGDSAMYLCASSSSQGFWDNTEAFFGQGTRLTVV.

This clonotype was seen ten or more times. J is TRBJ2-3 and V is TRBV28, with 7 bases fitting TRBD1. CDR3 length: 13 amino acids. Germline loops: CDR1 MDHEN, CDR2 SYDVKM. Trimming took 5 bases from V and 4 from J; bases not matched to a gene: 3. The CDR3, as DNA: TGTGCCAGCAGTGTGCAGGGGGCAGATACGCAGTATTTT. Its protein is CASSVQGADTQYF.

DNA for the CDR3: TGTGCCAGCGCCGCCCTAGACAGGGTCCATAATTCACCCCTCCACTTT. Residues: CASAALDRVHNSPLHF. The rearrangement uses TRBV6-1 and TRBJ1-6; 7 bases line up with TRBD1. Germline V gene lookup returns CDR1 MNHNS and CDR2 SASEGT. The CDR3 is 16 residues long. V trimming: 8 bases; J trimming: 5 bases; junction bases outside the gene matches: 12.

This chain joins TRBV28 and TRBJ2-3; D uncertain. Trimming pared 1 base from V and 0 bases from J, leaving 8 bases between. Per the germline V gene, CDR1 is MDHEN and CDR2 is SYDVKM. This CDR3 has 15 residues. CDR3 DNA sequence: TGTGCCAGCAGTTTATCGATCGGGAGCACAGATACGCAGTATTTT. This codes for CASSLSIGSTDTQYF.